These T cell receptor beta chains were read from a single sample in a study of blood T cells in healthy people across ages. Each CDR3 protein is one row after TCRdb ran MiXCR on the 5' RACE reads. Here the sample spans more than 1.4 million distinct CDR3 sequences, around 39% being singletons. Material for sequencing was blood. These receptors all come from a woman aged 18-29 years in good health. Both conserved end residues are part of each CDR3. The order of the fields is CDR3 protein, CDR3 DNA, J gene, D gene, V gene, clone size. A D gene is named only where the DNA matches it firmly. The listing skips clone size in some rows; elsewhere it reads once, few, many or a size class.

CSVDTGNEKLFF,TGCAGCGTTGACACAGGGAATGAAAAACTGTTTTTT,TRBJ1-4,NA,TRBV29-1,NA
CASSEHMTDAKNIQYF,TGTGCCAGCAGTGAACATATGACAGACGCCAAAAACATTCAGTACTTC,TRBJ2-4,NA,TRBV6-4,NA
CASSVGGGTSTDTQYF,TGTGCCAGCAGCGTAGGTGGCGGTACTAGCACAGATACGCAGTATTTT,TRBJ2-3,NA,TRBV9,few
CASRIRQGNTEAFF,TGTGCCAGCAGGATTCGACAGGGGAACACTGAAGCTTTCTTT,TRBJ1-1,TRBD1,TRBV28,NA
CATSALGEGPLQETQYF,TGTGCCACCTCGGCATTGGGCGAAGGGCCCCTACAAGAGACCCAGTACTTC,TRBJ2-5,NA,TRBV15,few
CASSSSPGHNSYEQYF,TGTGCCAGCAGCTCTTCCCCGGGACACAATTCCTACGAGCAGTACTTC,TRBJ2-7,NA,TRBV7-9,NA
CASSSGTGYDEQYF,TGTGCCAGCAGCTCCGGGACAGGGTACGACGAGCAGTACTTC,TRBJ2-7,TRBD1,TRBV7-8,NA
CSARAPYPETQYF,TGCAGTGCTAGAGCTCCTTACCCAGAGACCCAGTACTTC,TRBJ2-5,NA,TRBV20-1,few
CASSWAGGPHEQFF,TGTGCCAGCAGCTGGGCGGGAGGGCCCCATGAGCAGTTCTTC,TRBJ2-1,TRBD2,TRBV3-1,NA
CASSDDREYEKLFF,TGTGCCAGCAGTGACGACAGGGAATACGAAAAACTGTTTTTT,TRBJ1-4,TRBD1,TRBV2,few
CASSYQPTSGAEQYF,TGTGCCAGCAGCTACCAACCTACTAGCGGAGCCGAGCAGTACTTC,TRBJ2-7,TRBD2,TRBV7-2,few
CASRVGDRSSYEQYF,TGTGCCAGCAGGGTCGGGGACAGGAGCTCCTACGAGCAGTACTTC,TRBJ2-7,TRBD1,TRBV7-9,NA
CSVLGPGANVLTF,TGCAGCGTCCTCGGGCCTGGGGCCAACGTCCTGACTTTC,TRBJ2-6,NA,TRBV29-1,few
CASSQVWTGVYEQYF,TGTGCCAGCAGCCAAGTTTGGACAGGGGTCTACGAGCAGTACTTC,TRBJ2-7,TRBD1,TRBV3-1,NA
CASSQVSGLAGVETDTQYF,TGCGCCAGCAGCCAAGTGTCCGGACTAGCGGGAGTAGAAACAGATACGCAGTATTTT,TRBJ2-3,TRBD2,TRBV4-1,NA
CAWSRLSYEQYF,TGTGCCTGGAGTCGACTGTCCTACGAGCAGTACTTC,TRBJ2-7,NA,TRBV30,NA
CASITSGTSRLWAYEQYF,TGTGCCAGCATCACTTCGGGGACTAGCCGATTATGGGCCTACGAGCAGTACTTC,TRBJ2-7,TRBD2,TRBV12-3/TRBV12-4,few
CASRVTSGTYEQYF,TGTGCCAGCAGAGTGACTAGCGGGACATACGAGCAGTACTTC,TRBJ2-7,TRBD2,TRBV6-5,NA
CSALNSGSFYNEQFF,TGCAGTGCCCTTAATAGCGGGAGCTTCTACAATGAGCAGTTCTTC,TRBJ2-1,TRBD2,TRBV20-1,few
CASSYPGRELGYTF,TGTGCCAGCAGTTACCCCGGGAGGGAATTGGGCTACACCTTC,TRBJ1-2,NA,TRBV6-6,few